This TCR beta chain derives from a study of T cell responses to AZD1222 COVID-19 vaccine. Study conclusions and caveats: The span of vaccine-associated CD4 TCRs extended across spike, with dominance at 160-218 and 743-854. Just a handful of people given AZD1222 tested seropositive at baseline. Unmutated variant regions are reportedly targeted by nearly half of spike-specific TCRs.

Sequenced by immunoSEQ multiplex PCR; TCRdb stores in-frame clones only, minus some. The sample yields 190,000 or so clones, roughly 90% seen once. In regard to this clone: Antigen: not known.

Both about-4-week and about-12-week second-dose recipients were combined. This clonotype was obtained from an adult who received the AZD1222 COVID-19 vaccine. This sample comprised peripheral blood, obtained 28 days after the second AZD1222 dose.

CDR3 protein: CASTPSSNHNEQFF. CDR3 bases: TGTGCCAGCACCCCTTCGTCCAACCACAATGAGCAGTTCTTC. The chain employs TRBV11-2 and TRBJ2-1; no clear D. The CDR3 is made up of 14 amino acids. V was clipped by 7 bases and J by 5 bases, with 15 bases between them. The V gene's germline CDR1 is SGHAT and CDR2 FQNNGV.